These T cell receptor beta chains were read from a single sample in a study of Ad26.COV2.S vaccination and SARS-CoV-2 variants. Sequencing was performed with immunoSEQ multiplex PCR; in TCRdb, only in-frame clones are kept and a portion is missing. Among about 480,000 clones listed, about 83% were seen once. The specimen was peripheral blood, collected in a trial of Ad26.COV2.S vaccine versus placebo. The receptors shown here come from a person aged 18-60 years who received the Ad26.COV2.S COVID-19 vaccine or a placebo. Both conserved end residues are part of each CDR3. Each record gives: D gene, clone size, J gene, V gene, CDR3 DNA, CDR3 protein. A D gene is named only where the DNA matches it firmly. Only some rows state a clone size, as once, few, many or a class for expanded clones.

>NA|NA|TRBJ2-1|TRBV7-8
TGTGCCAGCAGCTTAAACCTTGTGCGGTTCTTC
CASSLNLVRFF
>TRBD1|NA|TRBJ1-5|TRBV27
TGTGCCAGCAGAACCACAGGGGGCCTAGGTCAGCCCCAGCATTTT
CASRTTGGLGQPQHF
>NA|NA|TRBJ2-7|TRBV2
TGTGCCAGCAGTGATGCCTTGGTTTTTTTAGAGCAGTACTTC
CASSDALVFLEQYF
>NA|NA|TRBJ1-1|TRBV28
TGTGCCAGCAGTTCGTGGGCAGGGCGAGGCGGCACTGAAGCTTTCTTT
CASSSWAGRGGTEAFF
>TRBD1|NA|TRBJ1-3|TRBV20-1
TGCAGTGCTAATGACAGGGTTGGAAACACCATATATTTT
CSANDRVGNTIYF
>NA|NA|TRBJ1-4|TRBV7-2
TGTGCCAGCAGCTTAGCCCACAATGAAAAACTGTTTTTT
CASSLAHNEKLFF
>NA|NA|TRBJ1-6|TRBV6-5
TGTGCCAGCAGTTACGTGGGCAGCCTTAATTCACCCCTCCACTTT
CASSYVGSLNSPLHF
>TRBD1|NA|TRBJ1-1|TRBV30
TGTGCCGGCCGACAGGGACGTGGCACTGAAGCTTTCTTT
CAGRQGRGTEAFF
>NA|NA|TRBJ2-3|TRBV9
TGTGCCAGCAGCGGGGGACTCCCCGATAATACAGATACGCAGTATTTT
CASSGGLPDNTDTQYF
>TRBD2|few|TRBJ2-7|TRBV19
TGTGCCAGTAGAACTAGCGGAAGACAATCCTACGAGCAGTACTTC
CASRTSGRQSYEQYF
>NA|NA|TRBJ1-1|TRBV28
TGTGCCAGCAGGGACCTAGGACAGACGGGCATGAACACTGAAGCTTTCTTT
CASRDLGQTGMNTEAFF
>NA|NA|TRBJ2-5|TRBV5-1
TGCGCCAGCAGGGTGGCCCTAAAAGAGACCCAGTACTTC
CASRVALKETQYF
>NA|once|TRBJ1-2|TRBV7-8
TGTGCCAGCAGCTTAGCTGGGAAGAACTATGGCTACACCTTC
CASSLAGKNYGYTF